This T cell receptor beta chain was identified in a study of blood T cells in healthy people across ages. Overall study results and limits: From one million sequenced T cells, diversity estimates were lower bounds.

A second PCR of about 7 to 12 cycles used a sample-barcoded 5' primer and a J-beta primer mix. TCRdb reprocessed the 5' RACE reads with MiXCR, giving one entry per CDR3 protein. The table records around 870,000 distinct CDR3 sequences, more than 25% of them present only once. This clonotype was picked up many times. The antigen is undetermined. CDR3 length: 14 amino acids. CDR1 and CDR2 (germline): MNHEY, SVGAGI. The germline V and J ends were trimmed by 6 bases and 6 bases, with 18 bases remaining between them. J is TRBJ2-7 and V is TRBV6-5, with D possibly TRBD1 on 6 matching bases. Sequenced material: blood. This receptor was taken from a woman older than 75 in good health. The CDR3 region is CASRDSRTNGEQYF. The CDR3 region has the DNA TGTGCCAGCAGGGACAGTCGAACCAACGGCGAGCAGTACTTC.